Listed below are T cell receptor beta chains from one sample, sequenced in a study of blood T cell repertoires in COVID-19. Profiled with immunoSEQ multiplex PCR; TCRdb holds only in-frame clones, not every one. The sample records under 250,000 clones, roughly 90% being singletons. The sequenced sample was peripheral blood. Every receptor here comes from a woman aged 60 to 75 with acute or convalescent COVID-19. The conserved cysteine and the conserved F or W are not part of the CDR3 here.

TRBV7-9	TRBJ2-3	ASSLVSDTQY
TRBV5-6	TRBJ1-2	ASSSSTDRGSYGYT
TRBV4-3	TRBJ2-3	ASSQDVQVNTQY
TRBV9	TRBJ2-3	ASSVGGTGGITQY
TRBV19	TRBJ1-2	ASYTQGISPNGYT
TRBV28	TRBJ2-1	ASSLMRREQF
TRBV28	TRBJ2-1	ASSLGLRYNEQF
TRBV30	TRBJ2-2	AWRTRTGETGELF
TRBV6-5	TRBJ1-2	ASTFTGNPAGYT
TRBV6-2/TRBV6-3	TRBJ1-2	ASSPQLYGYT
TRBV28	TRBJ1-5	ASSLWTGNSNQPQH
TRBV12-5	TRBJ1-3	ASGLVSGQGARGNTIY
TRBV6-5	TRBJ2-7	ASSYSGRGIEQY
TRBV6-2/TRBV6-3	TRBJ2-1	ASSNSNEQF
TRBV4-1	TRBJ2-4	ASSQDWRAGLAKNIQY
TRBV10-2	TRBJ2-7	ASSEFASGRYEQY
TRBV27	TRBJ1-3	ASSQGSSGNTIY
TRBV27	TRBJ1-1	ASSLSSPATATGGRDEAF
TRBV13	TRBJ1-2	ASSLEGGKGYGYT
TRBV5-1	TRBJ2-7	ASSAGRDRYEQY
TRBV27	TRBJ2-7	ASSFQGGYEQY
TRBV7-9	TRBJ1-1	ASSSRVGRDTEAF
TRBV18	TRBJ2-5	ASSPARGRNQETQY
TRBV4-1	TRBJ2-1	ASSQEARTRGRGQF
TRBV2	TRBJ1-6	ASSPDSNSPLH
TRBV6-6	TRBJ2-1	ASSPNSGSNNKGRYNEQF
TRBV9	TRBJ1-2	ASSVAGTGAGDGYT
TRBV11-3	TRBJ1-1	ASSLGSTGVPPEAF
TRBV2	TRBJ1-5	ASNRYSNQPQH
TRBV11-3	TRBJ2-3	ASSPTGTDTQY
TRBV5-8	TRBJ1-6	ASSLQETRNSPLH
TRBV7-2	TRBJ1-2	ASSSTSRQSRYT
TRBV6-6	TRBJ1-5	ASSTTGGRPNQPQH
TRBV19	TRBJ2-7	ASSIDLPGTGYYEQY
TRBV6-5	TRBJ1-1	ASRRQGQNTEAF
TRBV6-6	TRBJ2-7	ASSYNPGLYYEQY
TRBV19	TRBJ1-1	ASSGPYTEAF
TRBV9	TRBJ1-1	ATDPATGDGEAF
TRBV30	TRBJ2-2	AWTGTANTGELF
TRBV10-1	TRBJ2-3	ASSESRTSGSSTDTQY
TRBV9	TRBJ1-1	ASSEQGLNTEAF
TRBV3-1/TRBV3-2	TRBJ2-7	ASSRDSRYEQY
TRBV29-1	TRBJ2-3	SVVWAGRGRLERTDTQY
TRBV19	TRBJ2-2	ASSILAGGLANTGELF
TRBV28	TRBJ1-2	ASSLGQGGYT
TRBV5-4	TRBJ2-3	ASSLRRQGSGDTQY
TRBV4-2	TRBJ1-1	ASSLATGMNTEAF
TRBV2	TRBJ1-5	ASTQGSQPQH
TRBV18	TRBJ2-3	ASSRTTGTDTQY
TRBV9	TRBJ2-5	ASSTGTSGRAYETQY
TRBV27	TRBJ1-5	ASRGGGGNQPQH
TRBV3-1/TRBV3-2	TRBJ1-1	ASSQGPLTGLGTEAF
TRBV18	TRBJ1-1	ASSLDTEAF
TRBV11-2	TRBJ2-1	ASSQRQQTYNEQF